This TCR beta chain was sequenced for a study of blood T cells in healthy people across ages (dated by TCRdb to 2015 to 2017). Looking at the study overall: In model experiments, roughly one uniquely barcoded TCR beta cDNA molecule per two T cells was captured by template switching. Using deep sequencing normalized with unique cDNA molecular identifiers, the study measured how TCR beta repertoire diversity changes with age. The donors were split into four age groups: young (average about 15 years), middle-aged (about 40), aged (62) and long-lived (82). To avoid experimental bias, donors of different ages were randomly spread across the sequencing lanes. The study analyzed two additional independent replicas of 1 million unique cDNA reads from the same blood draw for two donors, one aged 18 to 30 and one aged 80 or older.

For CDR1 and CDR2, the germline V gene lists SGHTA and FQGNSA. The CDR3, from cysteine to phenylalanine, totals 15 residues. The only DNA kept is the CDR3, 45 bases in frame from the first base. Trimming costs V 0 bases and J 6 bases, and their ends lie 15 bases apart. This clonotype was seen repeatedly, ten times or more. The antigen it recognizes is unknown. Base qualities are not at hand, and no much larger clone is one base apart. General study outcomes and caveats: Because donor CMV infection status was unknown, age-related changes in expanded clonotypes were potentially confounded. A strong correlation was found between observed TCR beta diversity and the percentage of naive T cells measured by flow cytometry. As age increased, observed TCR beta diversity per million T cells dropped in a roughly linear way, and a significant reduction was already evident by age 40. Total diversity estimates from one million sequenced T cells were considered lower bounds and underestimates. Compared with the aged group, more naive CD4+ T cells, fewer expanded clones and increased TCR diversity were shown by the long-lived group, suggesting age selection. Conclusive comparison of naive and antigen-experienced compartments was prevented by the profiling of bulk unsorted PBMCs.

Libraries were built with 5' RACE. Sequencing was performed on an Illumina HiSeq 2500. A second PCR of about 6 to 11 cycles was performed with a sample-barcoded 5' primer and a J-beta primer mix. A unique molecular identifier was introduced onto each TCR beta cDNA molecule by a template-switch 5' adaptor carrying 12 random nucleotides. At least 2.5 million CDR3-containing paired-end reads were obtained from each sample. First-strand cDNA synthesis was performed from all RNA using the Mint cDNA synthesis kit, with priming by a TRBC-specific oligonucleotide. Following uracil-DNA glycosylase treatment, a first 18-cycle PCR with universal primers M1SS and BC2_uni_R was performed on all cDNA. Processing in the source paper ran as follows. Normalization of each sample was performed by random selection of 1 million high-quality reads, each carrying a distinct molecular identifier. Reads sharing molecular identifiers were discarded rather than binned into consensus sequences. MiTCR, with a Q25 quality threshold and the strictest error-elimination algorithm, was used for CDR3 identification, clonotype clustering and error correction. A nonparametric unseen species model using Euler transformation provided a lower-bound estimate of total TCR beta diversity. TCRdb reprocessing: public reads trimmed at Q25 with fastp, clones called with MiXCR, in-frame beta chains kept. Entries are consolidated by CDR3 protein sequence, retaining the most common genes and DNA. Here the V and J calls rest on TCRdb's processing, not on the authors' analysis. This sample holds 800,000 to 950,000 distinct CDR3 sequences; roughly 48% were observed only once. The ten largest clones take up around an eighth of the sample.

The donors were around 39 Caucasian individuals from Russia, aged roughly 6 to 100 years, who were systemically healthy. Each donor gave about 9.7 milliliters of peripheral blood, drawn into EDTA-treated Vacutainer tubes. Ficoll-Paque density-gradient centrifugation was used to isolate PBMCs, with at least 6.5 million per sample. Trizol reagent was used to extract total RNA from the PBMCs, yielding at least 5 micrograms per sample. The percentages of naive CD45RAhigh/CD27high T cells were determined by flow cytometry on a PBMC aliquot from every donor. The sequencing sample was made of blood. The chain is made from TRBV7-2 and TRBJ2-7; a weak D assignment points to TRBD1 (5 bases agree). The sequence derives from a man aged 30 to 45 in good health. The CDR3 region reads CASSLAGAVESEQYF. The nucleotide sequence reads TGTGCCAGCAGCTTAGCTGGGGCCGTGGAGTCCGAGCAGTACTTC.